Below, one TCR beta chain is given with its context. Germline V gene lookup returns CDR1 SNHLY and CDR2 FYNNEI. V shed 3 bases and J 9 bases; nucleotides not matched to a gene: 8. This CDR3 comprises 17 residues. The data stem from a study of technical replicates of blood from a few donors. Profiling relied on immunoSEQ multiplex PCR, and the TCRdb table lists in-frame clones only, not all of them. Among 84,000 or so clones listed, less than 98% were seen once. The sample comprised T cells isolated from PBMCs. The V gene is TRBV2, the J gene TRBJ2-1, with 16 bases identical to TRBD2. This TCR was sampled from a human donor in good health. The CDR3 loop is CASSDFGGLAGGAEQFF. In nucleotides, the CDR3 is TGTGCCAGCAGTGACTTCGGGGGACTAGCGGGAGGGGCTGAGCAGTTCTTC.